The clone carrying this T cell receptor beta chain was seen a single time. The CDR3 runs to 15 residues. From germline, CDR1 is KGHSH and CDR2 LQKENI. V lost 3 bases to trimming and J lost 5 bases; unmatched junction nucleotides: 7. The data stem from a study of blood T cell repertoires in COVID-19. Per the original methods: Reference gene primer amplification yielded estimated nucleated cell counts. Here immunoSEQ multiplex PCR was the method, and the copy in TCRdb shows in-frame clones only, minus some. The V and J calls and clone size come from that table; D and trimming were worked out from the DNA. In the table there are some 170,000 clones, more than 70% of which are singletons.

The chain uses TRBV18 and TRBJ2-1, with TRBD2 matching over 7 bases. This TCR derives from a man between 35 and 55 years old who had recovered from COVID-19. Material: PBMCs or T cells enriched from blood (not recorded which). CDR3 coding DNA: TGTGCCAGCTCACCTTCTGGGGGGGTCCACAATGAGCAGTTCTTC. It specifies CASSPSGGVHNEQFF.